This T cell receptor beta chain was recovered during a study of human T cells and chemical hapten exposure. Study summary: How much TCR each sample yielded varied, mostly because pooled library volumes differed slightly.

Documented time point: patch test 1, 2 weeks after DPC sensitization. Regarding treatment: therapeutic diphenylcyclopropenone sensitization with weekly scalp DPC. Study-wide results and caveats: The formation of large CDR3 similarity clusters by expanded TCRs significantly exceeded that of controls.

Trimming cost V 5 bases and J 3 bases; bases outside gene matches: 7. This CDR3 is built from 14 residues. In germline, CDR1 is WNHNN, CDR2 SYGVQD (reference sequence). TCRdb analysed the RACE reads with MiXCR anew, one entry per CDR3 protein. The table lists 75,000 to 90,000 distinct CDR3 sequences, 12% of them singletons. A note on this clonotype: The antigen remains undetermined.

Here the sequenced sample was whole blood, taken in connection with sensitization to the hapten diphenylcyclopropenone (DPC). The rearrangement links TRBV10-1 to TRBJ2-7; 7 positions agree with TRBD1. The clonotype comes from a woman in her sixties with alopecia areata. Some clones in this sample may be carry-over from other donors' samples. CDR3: CASSRQGTIYEQYF. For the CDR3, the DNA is TGCGCCAGCAGTAGACAGGGTACTATCTACGAGCAGTACTTC.